Following are 11 T cell receptor beta chains from one sample sequenced in a study of tumor-infiltrating lymphocytes in primary liver carcinoma. The study extracted blood RNA from unsorted whole blood and also extracted germline DNA. Reverse transcription of roughly 470 ng total RNA with a constant-region primer produced TCR beta cDNA. The TCR beta library was amplified through three nested multiplex PCR rounds in a modified ARM-PCR procedure. Primers for the first two PCR rounds were TRBV1-TRBV30 forward primers and a C-beta reverse primer (10 cycles per round). From the multiplex PCR reads, TCRdb called clonotypes with MiXCR, one entry per CDR3 protein. The sample includes about 200,000 distinct CDR3 sequences, approximately 65% seen only once; the top ten take 6% to 8.5%. Input material: peripheral blood. The receptor set was obtained from a woman aged 60 to 75 with primary liver carcinoma and hepatitis B virus infection.

This clonotype was seen more than once but under ten times. J is TRBJ2-2 and V is TRBV7-8, with 12 bases aligning to TRBD2. Per germline, CDR1 SGHVS and CDR2 FQNEAQ. V was clipped by 5 bases and J by 8 bases; unmatched bases: 9. CDR3 size: 16 residues. The DNA for the CDR3 is TGTGCCAGCAGCCCGAGCCGACTAGCGGGAGTAGGGGAGCTGTTTTTT. Its translation: CASSPSRLAGVGELFF.

As regards this clonotype: No conserved phenylalanine or tryptophan ends this CDR3, so it is likely a read error. The genes are TRBV11-2 and TRBJ2-2, with 9 bases fitting TRBD2. Per germline, CDR1 SGHAT and CDR2 FQNNGV. V trimming: 1 base; J trimming: 6 bases; junction bases outside the gene matches: 3. The CDR3 extends over 15 amino acids. CDR3 sequence (DNA): TGTGCCAGCAGCTTAGGGCTAGCGGGACCCGGGGAGCTGTTTTCT. Translating gives CASSLGLAGPGELFS.

This clonotype appeared a few times. The V gene is TRBV14, the J gene TRBJ1-2, with D unresolved. The V and J ends lost 1 base and 2 bases respectively, with 11 bases between them. The germline CDR1 and CDR2 sequences are SGHDN and FVKESK. There are 15 residues in the CDR3. The CDR3 DNA sequence: TGTGCCAGCAGCCAAGCGTGGGAGAGAAACTATGGCTACACCTTC. Its translation is CASSQAWERNYGYTF.

Concerning this clonotype: Sequence at one end of the junction differs from germline and may be a read error. The chain uses TRBV29-1 and TRBJ1-1; D is ambiguous. This CDR3 comprises 18 residues. CDR1 and CDR2 (germline): SQVTM, ANQGSEA. CDR3 protein: CSVEDLLGYSHSNTGAFF. Written as DNA, the CDR3 is TGCAGTGTTGAAGATCTTCTGGGATATAGCCACAGTAACACTGGAGCTTTCTTT.

Concerning this clonotype itself: One end of the junction does not line up with germline, which may come from a read error. J is TRBJ2-1 and V is TRBV29-1; 15 nucleotides agree with TRBD2. The CDR3 is 15 amino acids. The germline V gene encodes CDR1 SQVTM and CDR2 ANQGSEA. The CDR3 here is CSIERGLAGGNEQFF. In DNA form, the CDR3 reads TGCAGCATTGAACGGGGACTAGCGGGAGGCAATGAGCAGTTCTTC.

This clonotype was counted at least ten times. The V call is TRBV11-2, the J call TRBJ2-7; no definite D call. The CDR3 is 14 amino acids. Looked up from germline, CDR1 is SGHAT and CDR2 is FQNNGV. The V end lost 0 bases, the J end lost 2 bases, and 8 bases lay between the germline ends. The CDR3 bases are TGTGCCAGCAGCTTAGATGGGGTTACCTACGAGCAGTACTTC. Translating gives CASSLDGVTYEQYF.

The chain carries TRBV30 and TRBJ2-2; D possibly corresponds to TRBD2 (6 bases). Deletions cut 1 base from V and 6 bases from J, with 12 bases between. This CDR3 comprises 14 residues. Germline CDR1 and CDR2: GTSNPN and SVGIG (reference sequence). This CDR3 reads CAWSGGMASGELFF. CDR3 DNA sequence: TGTGCCTGGAGTGGCGGGATGGCCTCCGGGGAGCTGTTTTTT. Combining the CDR3 with reference TRBV30 and TRBJ2-2 gives the whole variable domain SQTIHQWPATLVQPVGSPLSLECTVEGTSNPNLYWYRQAAGRGLQLLFYSVGIGQISSEVPQNLSASRPQDRQFILSSKKLLLSDSGFYLCAWSGGMASGELFFGEGSRLTVL.

Concerning this clonotype itself: One end of the junction fails to match germline, which may point to a read error. This chain links TRBV6-1 with TRBJ2-1, with D possibly matching TRBD2 (6 bases). In germline, CDR1 is MNHNS, CDR2 SASEGT. The CDR3 has 15 residues. The CDR3 sequence: CASSGGTSRTNEQFF. CDR3 sequence (DNA): TGTGCCAGCAGTGGAGGGACTTCCCGTACCAATGAACAGTTCTTC.

A word on this clonotype: One end of the junction is discordant with germline, which a read error may explain. This chain connects TRBV11-1 to TRBJ2-5, with D perhaps assigned TRBD1 or TRBD2 (5 bases each). Germline loops: CDR1 SGHAT, CDR2 FQDESV (reference sequence). The CDR3 sequence is 13 residues long. The CDR3 DNA sequence: TGCGCCAACAGAAGCCGGGACCACGGCACCCAGTACTTC. Encoded protein: CANRSRDHGTQYF.

This clonotype was seen only once. A much larger clone is a single base away; this may be a read error. The V gene is TRBV13, the J gene TRBJ2-4; no clear D. The CDR3 has 15 residues. The germline gives CDR1 PRHDT, CDR2 FYEKMQ (reference sequence). CDR3 DNA: TGTGCCAGCGGCTTACGATTGGGGGCCAAAAACATTCAGTACTTC. This translates into CASGLRLGAKNIQYF.

This clonotype was seen ten or more times. The chain recombines TRBV6-1 with TRBJ2-7; D possibly corresponds to TRBD1 (6 bases). This CDR3 contains 13 residues. V lost 10 bases to trimming and J lost 6 bases, with 19 bases between them. The germline CDR1 and CDR2 sequences are MNHNS and SASEGT. Here the CDR3 DNA reads TGTGCCACCCCAGCAGGGGCGACGGGCGAGCAGTACTTC. Protein sequence: CATPAGATGEQYF.